This entry is about one T cell receptor (beta chain). Its target antigen remains unknown. Base qualities were left out, and no much larger clone turns up one base away. In Seattle, one collaborating source enrolled patients while the infection was active and tracked those patients longitudinally over the course of disease. Whole blood was collected in K2EDTA tubes by collaborating institutions according to the institutions' own protocols. For TCRbeta analysis, collaborators shipped samples as frozen whole blood, isolated PBMCs, or DNA extracted from either of those sample types. The germline V gene provides CDR1 SGHNT and CDR2 YENEEA. From its cysteine to its phenylalanine, the CDR3 spans 17 amino acids. Just CDR3 DNA is preserved here, 51 bases in frame from base 1. Unmatched junction bases come to 5, with V trimmed by 5 bases and J by 5 bases. The immunoSEQ Assay, a bias-controlled multiplex PCR, was used to amplify TCRbeta CDR3 regions from genomic DNA. The paper's data handling went like this. The number of nucleated cells in each sample was estimated from the amplification of reference gene primers within the assay. Sequence reads were collapsed and filtered to measure the absolute abundance of every unique TCRbeta CDR3 rearrangement. For each sample, productive Simpson clonality was calculated by taking the square root of Simpson's diversity index across productive rearrangements. The table was pulled from immuneACCESS by TCRdb, which kept in-frame rearrangements only. Such tables lose some clones; where checked, under half of the loss comes from unresolved V genes, and the rest has no known cause. For V, J and clone size, that table is used; D and trimming come from the DNA. The sample profile shows some 350,000 clones; about 90% of them were found once. Just under 6.5% of the sample goes to the ten largest clones.

This record comes from a study of blood T cell repertoires in COVID-19 (dated by TCRdb to between 2020 and 2021). About the investigation overall: Samples covering the acute and convalescent phases of COVID-19 were provided by collaborators in the United States, Italy and Spain. The material from the prospective study consisted of cDNA or gDNA derived from T cells, B-cell-depleted T cells, or PBMCs. Deeply sampled blood TCRbeta repertoires from subjects exposed to, actively infected with, or recovered from COVID-19 were included in the dataset. The repertoires were made available in a free public database intended to serve as a resource for research on the immune response to SARS-CoV-2. Samples came from the ongoing ImmuneRACE study (first 160 participants) plus 1,254 subjects from 6 global collaborators. Nearly every sample came with metadata listing a de-identified subject ID, COVID-19 status, age in years and sex. HLA class I and class II types, where available, came from metadata supplied by the sample provider rather than from assay-based typing.

Summary of the overall study and its limitations: The amount of clinical and demographic metadata varied by source and participant and was provided uncurated.

The source of this sequence is a woman between 50 and 59 years old with COVID-19, enrolled during active disease. This chain joins TRBV11-3 to TRBJ2-2; TRBD2 matches 16 bases in the middle. The sample was peripheral blood. Here the CDR3 is given as CASSRGLAGGRTGELFF. The bases read TGTGCCAGCAGCCGGGGACTAGCGGGAGGGAGGACCGGGGAGCTGTTTTTT.